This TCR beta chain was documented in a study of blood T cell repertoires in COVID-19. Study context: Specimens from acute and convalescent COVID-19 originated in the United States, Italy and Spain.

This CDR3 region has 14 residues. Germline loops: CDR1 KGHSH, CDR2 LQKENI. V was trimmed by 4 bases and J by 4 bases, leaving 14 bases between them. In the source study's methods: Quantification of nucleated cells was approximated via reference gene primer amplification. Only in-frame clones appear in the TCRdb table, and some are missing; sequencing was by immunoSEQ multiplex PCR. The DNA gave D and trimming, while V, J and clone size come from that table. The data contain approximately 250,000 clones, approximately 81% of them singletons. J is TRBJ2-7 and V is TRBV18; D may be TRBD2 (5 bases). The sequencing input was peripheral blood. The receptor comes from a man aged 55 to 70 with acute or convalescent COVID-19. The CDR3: CASSLDSRGYEQYF. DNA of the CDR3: TGTGCCAGCTCACTGGACTCCCGGGGATACGAGCAGTACTTC.